This entry lists 27 T cell receptor beta chains sequenced from one sample in a study of post-analysis software for immune sequencing data. Findings and limits, study-wide: In patients, about 5 TRBV segments were more frequent than in controls, with TRBV5-6, TRBV5-1 and TRBV20-1 among them.

Unique molecular identifiers featured in each of the TCR beta cDNA libraries. One entry per CDR3 protein results from TCRdb running MiXCR on the PCR reads. There are about 620,000 distinct CDR3 sequences in the sample; about 40% occur only once, and roughly 1.8% lies in the top ten. These receptors have no identified antigens. Specimen: blood. These receptors were taken from a girl under 18 with multiple sclerosis.

The chain joins TRBV7-6 to TRBJ2-1, with 10 bases identical to TRBD1. Germline CDR1 and CDR2: SGHVS and FNYEAQ. The V segment lost 6 bases and the J segment 7 bases; nucleotides outside the gene matches: 6. The CDR3 is 14 residues long. The CDR3 DNA is TGTGCCAGCAGTCGAGACAGGGGGCGGAATGAGCAGTTCTTC. Amino acid sequence: CASSRDRGRNEQFF.

The V call is TRBV6-1, the J call TRBJ2-3; D remains unclear. The V end lost 5 bases, the J end lost 1 base, and 10 bases lay between the germline ends. The CDR3 runs 14 residues. Germline assignment: CDR1 MNHNS and CDR2 SASEGT. The CDR3 is CASSTGRGTDTQYF. CDR3 DNA: TGTGCCAGCAGTACTGGACGAGGCACAGATACGCAGTATTTT.

The rearrangement links TRBV4-1 to TRBJ2-3; the D gene could be TRBD1 or TRBD2 (6 bases each). Looked up from germline, CDR1 is MGHRA and CDR2 is YSYEKL. The CDR3 is made up of 17 amino acids. Deletions cut 1 base from V and 4 bases from J, with 18 bases between. In DNA form, the CDR3 reads TGCGCCAGCAGCCAAGTAGGGGGGACGAGATCGGCAGATACGCAGTATTTT. Translation: CASSQVGGTRSADTQYF.

This clonotype was counted a few times. This chain connects TRBV12-3 or TRBV12-4 to TRBJ2-3; D is perhaps TRBD2 (5 bases). V shed 3 bases and J shed 2 bases, with 12 bases lying between them. CDR3 length: 15 residues. CDR3 nucleotide sequence: TGTGCCAGCAGTTTTCCCGGGAACATCACAGATACGCAGTATTTT. It yields the protein CASSFPGNITDTQYF.

At least ten counts were recorded for this clonotype. The chain joins TRBV12-3 or TRBV12-4 to TRBJ1-2; D unresolved. This CDR3 spans 12 amino acids. Trimming stripped 3 bases from V and 2 bases from J, with 4 bases between. This CDR3 reads CASSFTNYGYTF. The CDR3 region has the DNA TGTGCCAGCAGTTTTACGAACTATGGCTACACCTTC.

V and J are TRBV30 and TRBJ2-7; 8 nucleotides line up with TRBD2. V shed 5 bases and J 3 bases; nucleotides not matched to a gene: 12. The CDR3 extends over 15 amino acids. The germline V gene encodes CDR1 GTSNPN and CDR2 SVGIG (reference sequence). CDR3 residues: CAWSAGGGPYYEQYF. The CDR3 DNA is TGTGCCTGGTCGGCGGGGGGAGGGCCTTACTACGAGCAGTACTTC. The full variable domain, in which reference TRBV30 and TRBJ2-7 provide the parts outside the CDR3, is SQTIHQWPATLVQPVGSPLSLECTVEGTSNPNLYWYRQAAGRGLQLLFYSVGIGQISSEVPQNLSASRPQDRQFILSSKKLLLSDSGFYLCAWSAGGGPYYEQYFGPGTRLTVT.

This clonotype came up a few times. J is TRBJ2-5 and V is TRBV29-1, with 8 bases lining up with TRBD1. The J call is in doubt because the DNA end fits TRBJ2-7 better. CDR1 and CDR2 (germline): SQVTM, ANQGSEA. The CDR3 is 12 amino acids. CDR3 region: CSALDRGYEQYF. The CDR3 nucleotides are TGCAGTGCGCTAGACAGGGGCTACGAGCAGTACTTC.

The rearrangement joins TRBV12-3 or TRBV12-4 to TRBJ2-5; 8 bases fit TRBD2. Near its end, the DNA agrees better with TRBJ2-7, so the J call may be wrong. The CDR3 extends over 12 amino acids. CDR3 loop: CASLGTSSEQYF. CDR3 coding DNA: TGTGCCAGCCTCGGGACTAGTTCCGAGCAGTACTTC.

The V call is TRBV5-1, the J call TRBJ1-2, with 7 bases aligning to TRBD1. Germline trimming cut 0 bases from V and 4 bases from J; bases unmatched to any gene: 12. CDR3 length equals 17 residues. Looked up from germline, CDR1 is SGHRS and CDR2 is YFSETQ. The CDR3 region is CASSLGTSGTAFYGYTF. DNA of the CDR3: TGCGCCAGCAGCTTGGGCACCTCCGGGACAGCCTTCTATGGCTACACCTTC.

Only one count was recorded for this clonotype. This may be a read error, as it is one base from a much larger clone. Here the CDR3 reads CASSLPGQETQFF. The CDR3 DNA reads TGCGCCAGCAGCTTGCCCGGTCAAGAGACCCAGTTCTTC. The chain has TRBV5-1 and TRBJ2-1, with D uncertain. Germline V gene lookup returns CDR1 SGHRS and CDR2 YFSETQ. V was trimmed by 1 base and J by 13 bases, leaving 15 bases between them. This CDR3 region has 13 residues.

This sequence joins TRBV4-1 and TRBJ2-3; 7 bases line up with TRBD2. V shed 4 bases, J shed 6 bases, and the junction held 10 bases outside the gene matches. Germline V gene lookup returns CDR1 MGHRA and CDR2 YSYEKL. The CDR3 is 15 residues long. CDR3 coding DNA: TGCGCCAGCAGCCCGCTAGCGGAGACCTGGGATACGCAGTATTTT. Translated: CASSPLAETWDTQYF.

Here the CDR3 reads CASSGGWSYEQYF. In nucleotides, the CDR3 is TGCGCCAGCAGTGGCGGGTGGTCCTACGAGCAGTACTTC. The rearrangement joins TRBV10-1 to TRBJ2-1; D is possibly TRBD2 (5 bases). The tail of the sequence fits TRBJ2-7 better, so the J call may be wrong. Germline CDR1 and CDR2: WNHNN and SYGVQD (reference sequence). The CDR3 runs to 13 residues.

This clonotype was found once. V usage is TRBV7-2 and J usage is TRBJ2-1; 7 bases map to TRBD2. CDR3 length equals 15 residues. Germline V gives CDR1 SGHTA, CDR2 FQGNSA. The J segment lost 3 bases and the V segment lost 5 bases, leaving 7 bases of the junction unmatched. Here the CDR3 reads CASSLSGMNYNEQFF. The CDR3 DNA reads as TGTGCCAGCAGCCTGAGCGGGATGAACTACAATGAGCAGTTCTTC.

The chain carries TRBV29-1 and TRBJ2-7; TRBD1 matches at 8 bases. CDR3 length: 13 residues. CDR1 and CDR2 (germline): SQVTM, ANQGSEA. V lost 7 bases, J lost 7 bases, and 12 bases stayed unmatched. The CDR3 loop is CSAGQGTTNEQYF. Written as DNA, the CDR3 is TGCAGCGCAGGACAGGGTACCACCAATGAGCAGTACTTC.

The chain combines TRBV12-3 or TRBV12-4 with TRBJ2-5; D might be TRBD1 (5 bases). The germline V and J ends were trimmed by 6 bases and 3 bases, with 8 bases remaining between them. This CDR3 contains 12 residues. As DNA, the CDR3 is TGTGCCAGCAGCACCAGGGAAGAGACCCAGTACTTC. Protein: CASSTREETQYF.

This rearrangement joins TRBV12-3 or TRBV12-4 to TRBJ1-4, with 8 nucleotides matching TRBD1. V was clipped by 6 bases and J by 8 bases; unmatched bases: 5. This CDR3 region has 13 residues. This chain's CDR3 is CASRQGAREKLFF. CDR3 sequence (DNA): TGTGCCAGCAGGCAGGGGGCAAGGGAAAAACTGTTTTTT.

V is TRBV6-1 and J is TRBJ2-6; D is uncertain. Germline CDR1 is MNHNS and CDR2 is SASEGT. This CDR3 region has 18 residues. V shed 7 bases and J shed 4 bases, with 23 bases lying between them. This chain's CDR3 is CASNQPPRRRTGANVLTF. Written as DNA, the CDR3 is TGTGCCAGCAACCAACCTCCGCGGCGGCGGACCGGGGCCAACGTCCTGACTTTC.

The chain carries TRBV12-3 or TRBV12-4 and TRBJ1-1, with a weak D call TRBD1 (5 bases). Between the trimmed V and J ends, which lost 7 bases and 8 bases, there was a span of 14 bases. The CDR3 has 12 amino acids. The CDR3 spells CASTTYGGEAFF. The CDR3 DNA follows: TGTGCCAGCACTACATATGGGGGGGAAGCTTTCTTT.

A word on this clonotype: Sequence at one end of the junction differs from germline and may be a read error. The chain is built from TRBV29-1 and TRBJ2-1; the D gene is possibly TRBD2 (6 bases). Germline V gene data show CDR1 as SQVTM and CDR2 as ANQGSEA. The CDR3 runs 13 residues. This chain's CDR3 is CNVRDFNYNEQFF. DNA of the CDR3: TGCAACGTTCGGGACTTCAACTACAATGAGCAGTTCTTC.

This clonotype has a handful of counts. The rearrangement links TRBV4-1 to TRBJ2-3; 8 bases map to TRBD2. This CDR3 is 16 amino acids long. The germline V gene encodes CDR1 MGHRA and CDR2 YSYEKL. Trimming cost V 3 bases and J 4 bases; bases outside gene matches: 9. CDR3 nucleotides: TGCGCCAGCAGCCAGGACGAAGGACTAGCCCCAGATACGCAGTATTTT. Its protein product is CASSQDEGLAPDTQYF.

The V and J genes are TRBV9 and TRBJ1-2; D remains ambiguous. Trimming removed 0 bases from V and 4 bases from J, with 16 bases in between. Germline V gene data show CDR1 as SGDLS and CDR2 as YYNGEE. The CDR3 contains 16 residues. The CDR3 loop is CASSVDSQALGYGYTF. The DNA of the CDR3 is TGTGCCAGCAGCGTAGACTCGCAGGCCCTGGGCTATGGCTACACCTTC.

The chain uses TRBV5-5 and TRBJ2-5; 11 positions agree with TRBD2. V dropped 5 bases and J dropped 2; count of bases not matched to a gene: 17. Per germline, CDR1 SGHKS and CDR2 YYEKEE (reference sequence). The CDR3 contains 19 residues. The DNA of the CDR3 is TGTGCCAGCAGTCAGACGACAGGGACTAGCGGCAGAGTTCAAGAGACCCAGTACTTC. Protein product: CASSQTTGTSGRVQETQYF.

The rearrangement uses TRBV20-1 and TRBJ2-1, with D maybe TRBD1 (5 bases). V was clipped by 4 bases and J by 7 bases, with 8 bases between them. The CDR3 totals 11 residues. Germline CDR1 is DFQATT and CDR2 is SNEGSKA (reference sequence). In DNA, the CDR3 is TGCAGTGCTAAATGGACAAATGAGCAGTTCTTC. It translates to CSAKWTNEQFF.

The chain combines TRBV12-3 or TRBV12-4 with TRBJ2-1, with TRBD1 as a possible D gene (5 bases). Trimming removed 7 bases at V and 7 bases at J, with 20 bases between. CDR3 length equals 15 residues. The CDR3 DNA is TGTGCCAGCACCCTGAGGCAGGGTCGCGGTAATGAGCAGTTCTTC. Translation: CASTLRQGRGNEQFF.

This clonotype was counted a few times. The chain links TRBV19 to TRBJ2-1, with D unresolved. Germline CDR1 and CDR2: LNHDA and SQIVND (reference sequence). Trimming removed 7 bases at V and 9 bases at J, with 10 bases between. This CDR3 has 11 residues. CDR3 DNA: TGTGCCAGTACCAGCCTGGCTGAGCAGTTCTTC. Translating gives CASTSLAEQFF.

The DNA of the CDR3 is TGTGCCACCAGTGAAGGTCCGATTTCTAGCACAGATACGCAGTATTTT. Its translation is CATSEGPISSTDTQYF. The chain carries TRBV24-1 and TRBJ2-3; D is uncertain. Trimming stripped 4 bases from V and 0 bases from J, with 13 bases between. This CDR3 region has 16 residues. Germline V CDR1 and CDR2: KGHDR, SFDVKD.

This clonotype was picked up a small number of times. The chain couples TRBV4-2 to TRBJ1-2; TRBD1 might be the D (5 bases). V gave up 1 base and J gave up 2 bases, with 11 bases separating them. The V gene's germline CDR1 is LGHNA and CDR2 YNFKEQ. The CDR3 contains 15 residues. The CDR3 loop reads CASSQGRDPNYGYTF. CDR3 nucleotide sequence: TGTGCCAGCAGCCAAGGGCGGGACCCAAACTATGGCTACACCTTC.